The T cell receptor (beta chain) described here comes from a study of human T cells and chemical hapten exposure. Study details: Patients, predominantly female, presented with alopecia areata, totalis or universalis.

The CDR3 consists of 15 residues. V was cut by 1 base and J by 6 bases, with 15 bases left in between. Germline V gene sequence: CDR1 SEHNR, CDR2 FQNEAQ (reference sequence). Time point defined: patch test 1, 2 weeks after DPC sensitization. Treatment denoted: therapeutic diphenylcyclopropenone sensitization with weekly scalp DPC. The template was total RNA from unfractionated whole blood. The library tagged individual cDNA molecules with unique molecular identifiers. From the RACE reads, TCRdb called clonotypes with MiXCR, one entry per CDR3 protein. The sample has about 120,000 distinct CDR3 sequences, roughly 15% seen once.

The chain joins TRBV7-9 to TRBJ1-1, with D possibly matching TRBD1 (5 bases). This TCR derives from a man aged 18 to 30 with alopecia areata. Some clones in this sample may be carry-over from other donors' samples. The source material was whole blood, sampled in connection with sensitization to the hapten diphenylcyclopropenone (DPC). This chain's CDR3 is CASSLGLGGDPEAFF. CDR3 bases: TGTGCCAGCAGCTTAGGGCTGGGAGGGGACCCTGAAGCTTTCTTT.